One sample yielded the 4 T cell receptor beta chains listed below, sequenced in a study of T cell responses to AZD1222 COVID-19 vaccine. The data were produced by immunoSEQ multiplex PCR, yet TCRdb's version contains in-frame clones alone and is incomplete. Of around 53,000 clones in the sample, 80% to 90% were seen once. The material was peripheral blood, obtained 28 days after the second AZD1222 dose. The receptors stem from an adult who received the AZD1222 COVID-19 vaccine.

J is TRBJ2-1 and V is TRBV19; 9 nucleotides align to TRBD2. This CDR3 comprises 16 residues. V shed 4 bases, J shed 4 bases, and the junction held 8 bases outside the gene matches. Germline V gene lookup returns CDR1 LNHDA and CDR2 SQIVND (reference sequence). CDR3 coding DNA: TGTGCCAGTAGTAGTAGCGGGAGCCCCGGGTACAATGAGCAGTTCTTC. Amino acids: CASSSSGSPGYNEQFF.

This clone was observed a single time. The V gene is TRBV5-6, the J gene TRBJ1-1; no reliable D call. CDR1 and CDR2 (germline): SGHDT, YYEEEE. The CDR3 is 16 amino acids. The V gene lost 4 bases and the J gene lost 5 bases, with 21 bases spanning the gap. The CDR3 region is CASSPGLGRVATEAFF. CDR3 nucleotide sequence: TGTGCCAGCAGCCCTGGGCTTGGCAGAGTGGCGACTGAAGCTTTCTTT.

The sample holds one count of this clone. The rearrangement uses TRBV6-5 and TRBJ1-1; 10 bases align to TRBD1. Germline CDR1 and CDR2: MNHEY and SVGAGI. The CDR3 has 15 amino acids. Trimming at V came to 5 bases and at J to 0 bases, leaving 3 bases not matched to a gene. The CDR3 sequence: CASSRDRGLNTEAFF. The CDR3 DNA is TGTGCCAGCAGTCGGGACAGGGGTTTGAACACTGAAGCTTTCTTT.

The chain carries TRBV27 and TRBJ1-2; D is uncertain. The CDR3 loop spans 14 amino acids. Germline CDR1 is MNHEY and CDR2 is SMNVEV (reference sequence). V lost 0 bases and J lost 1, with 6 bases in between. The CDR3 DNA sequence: TGTGCCAGCAGTTTATCGACCCATAACTATGGCTACACCTTC. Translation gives CASSLSTHNYGYTF.